This paragraph covers one T cell receptor (beta chain) sequence. The data were obtained in a study of shared clonotypes between healthy human individuals. Study-wide context: The people who gave samples were a couple of women and three men aged 18 to 49.

It was at deep level that the assay was run. Sequenced by immunoSEQ multiplex PCR; TCRdb stores in-frame clones only, minus some. Of more than 550,000 clones listed, 72% are singletons. Donors, without exception, were Caucasian adults residing in Nashville, Tennessee. Sequencing was performed on memory CD4+ T cells sorted from blood. The subset is: CD45RA-negative fraction. The sequence derives from a woman aged 25 to 45 in good health.

In nucleotides, the CDR3 is TGTGCCAGCAGTTTAGTCAGTATAGGAAACACCATATATTTT. It codes for CASSLVSIGNTIYF. V and J are TRBV28 and TRBJ1-3; D gene uncertain. Germline V gene lookup returns CDR1 MDHEN and CDR2 SYDVKM. V lost 2 bases, J lost 4 bases, and 9 bases lay in between. The CDR3 covers 14 residues.